This paragraph covers one TCR beta chain sequence. The data belong to a study of blood T cell repertoires in COVID-19. About the study: From the United States, Italy and Spain came samples of acute and convalescent COVID-19. Sources were T cells, B-cell-depleted T cells, or PBMCs; the material itself was cDNA or gDNA.

Per the original methods: Amplification from reference gene primers served as the basis for estimated nucleated cell counts. Method: immunoSEQ multiplex PCR; TCRdb's copy keeps in-frame clones and lacks some. The D gene and trimming were derived from the DNA, and the V and J assignments and clone size from that table. The sample yields tens of thousands of clones, around 80% seen once. This clonotype was obtained from a human donor in a cohort sampled during active COVID-19. The specimen was peripheral blood.

Here the CDR3 reads CASSPGQGTGSEQYF. CDR3 sequence (DNA): TGTGCCAGCAGCCCTGGACAGGGGACGGGCAGCGAGCAGTACTTC. This sequence joins TRBV7-6 and TRBJ2-7, with TRBD1 identical over 9 bases. CDR1 is SGHVS, CDR2 FNYEAQ, per germline. The CDR3 is made up of 15 amino acids. Trimming took 5 bases from V and 6 from J; bases not matched to a gene: 11.